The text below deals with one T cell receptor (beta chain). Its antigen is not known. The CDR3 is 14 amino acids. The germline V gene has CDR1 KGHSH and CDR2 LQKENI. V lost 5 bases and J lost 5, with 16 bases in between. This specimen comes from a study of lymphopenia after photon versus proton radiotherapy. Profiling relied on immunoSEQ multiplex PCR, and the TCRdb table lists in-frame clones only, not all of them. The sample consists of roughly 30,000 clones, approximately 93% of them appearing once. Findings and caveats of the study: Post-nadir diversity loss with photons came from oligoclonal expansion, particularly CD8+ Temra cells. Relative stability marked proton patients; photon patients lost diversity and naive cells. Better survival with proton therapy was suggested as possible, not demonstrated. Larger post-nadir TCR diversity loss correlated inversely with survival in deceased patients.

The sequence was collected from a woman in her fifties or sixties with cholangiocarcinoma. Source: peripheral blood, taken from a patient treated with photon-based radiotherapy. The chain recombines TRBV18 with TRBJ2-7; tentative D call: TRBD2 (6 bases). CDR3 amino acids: CASSSGTAGDEQYF. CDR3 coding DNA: TGTGCCAGCTCATCCGGGACTGCCGGAGACGAGCAGTACTTC.